One and the same sample provided the 6 T cell receptor beta chains below, sequenced in a study of blood T cell repertoires in COVID-19. The data were produced by immunoSEQ multiplex PCR, yet TCRdb's version contains in-frame clones alone and is incomplete. The table includes about 83,000 clones, about 88% detected once. Sequencing input: peripheral blood. The source is a man of 80 years or more with active or convalescent COVID-19.

The chain links TRBV11-2 to TRBJ1-2, with D possibly TRBD1 on 6 matching bases. The CDR3 runs to 16 residues. Between the trimmed V and J ends, which lost 0 bases and 0 bases, there was a span of 11 bases. Germline-derived CDR1 and CDR2 are SGHAT and FQNNGV. The CDR3 nucleotides are TGTGCCAGCAGCTTAGACACAGGGTATCCTAACTATGGCTACACCTTC. This translates into CASSLDTGYPNYGYTF.

This sequence joins TRBV11-2 and TRBJ2-1; 8 positions match TRBD2. Losses at the gene ends were 5 bases for V and 9 bases for J; bases not matched to a gene: 12. The CDR3 length is 15 residues. The germline CDR1 and CDR2 sequences are SGHAT and FQNNGV. DNA for the CDR3: TGTGCCAGCAGCCCGACGCTAGCCGGGGGGGGTGAGCAGTTCTTC. This gives the protein CASSPTLAGGGEQFF.

The count of this clone is one. V usage is TRBV6-1 and J usage is TRBJ1-5, with D unclear. The germline CDR1 and CDR2 sequences are MNHNS and SASEGT. The CDR3 consists of 14 residues. Trimming removed 7 bases at V and 2 bases at J, with 12 bases between. The CDR3 nucleotides are TGTGCCAGCAAACCCGGGGTGGGCAATCAGCCCCAGCATTTT. It encodes CASKPGVGNQPQHF.

The V gene is TRBV6-6, the J gene TRBJ2-1; 7 nucleotides agree with TRBD2. Germline assignment: CDR1 MNHNY and CDR2 SVGAGI (reference sequence). This CDR3 spans 16 amino acids. After removal of 2 bases from V and 3 bases from J, the junction contained 7 bases not matched to a gene. The CDR3 DNA is TGTGCCAGCAGTTACCGGCGGGCTAGCGGCTACAATGAGCAGTTCTTC. The encoded protein is CASSYRRASGYNEQFF.

This chain joins TRBV14 and TRBJ2-5; D is uncertain. V lost 4 bases and J lost 2, with 20 bases in between. Germline V gives CDR1 SGHDN, CDR2 FVKESK. CDR3 length: 17 amino acids. The CDR3 reads CASSPKIPARMQETQYF. The CDR3 DNA follows: TGTGCCAGCAGCCCCAAGATACCTGCCAGGATGCAAGAGACCCAGTACTTC.

The chain couples TRBV7-6 to TRBJ2-3, with TRBD2 identical over 10 bases. Per germline, CDR1 SGHVS and CDR2 FNYEAQ. With V trimmed by 5 bases and J by 1 base, 9 bases remained unmatched. This CDR3 has 17 amino acids. CDR3 coding DNA: TGTGCCAGCAGCCCAGGCCGTACTAGCGGGGGCACAGATACGCAGTATTTT. Its protein product is CASSPGRTSGGTDTQYF.